This T cell receptor beta chain was sequenced for a study of CD8 T cells in ankylosing spondylitis. Study-wide results and caveats: For ankylosing spondylitis blood, a TCR beta motif of several highly homologous variants appeared characteristic.

The CDR3 is 15 amino acids. Trimming pared 3 bases from V and 2 bases from J, leaving 10 bases between. Germline V CDR1 and CDR2: MNHNS, SASEGT. From the 5' RACE reads, TCRdb called clonotypes with MiXCR, one entry per CDR3 protein. The data hold about 500,000 distinct CDR3 sequences, with roughly an eighth observed a single time. A remark on this clonotype: What it recognizes is unknown.

The chain recombines TRBV6-1 with TRBJ2-2; D is unresolved. Sequencing was performed on blood, either unsorted or a sorted T cell fraction (not recorded which). The sequence was collected from a male donor with ankylosing spondylitis. The CDR3 DNA follows: TGTGCCAGCAGTGAGAGCAGCATTAACACCGGGGAGCTGTTTTTT. This codes for CASSESSINTGELFF.